This TCR beta chain emerged from a study of Graves' ophthalmopathy and Graves' hyperthyroidism. The evidence that diagnosis relied on was clinical symptoms, serum thyroxine, TRAb, thyroid ultrasound and orbital computed tomography. Using RNA transcripts, the TCR beta CDR3 regions were amplified. A first-round RT-PCR used HTBI primers, followed by a second-round multiplex PCR. TCRdb called the multiplex PCR reads again in MiXCR, with one record for every CDR3 protein. Of under 350,000 distinct CDR3 sequences in the sample, roughly a sixth were seen once. The sequenced sample consisted of peripheral blood. The TCR sequence derives from an adult man with Graves' ophthalmopathy.

The CDR3 DNA follows: TGTGCCAGCAGTGATTTGGGACAGAAGGGTCAGCCCCAGCATTTT. Residues: CASSDLGQKGQPQHF. V is TRBV6-1 and J is TRBJ1-5, with TRBD1 matching 7 bases. Per the germline V gene, CDR1 is MNHNS and CDR2 is SASEGT. V shed 3 bases and J 6 bases; nucleotides not matched to a gene: 8. The CDR3 contains 15 residues.